This T cell receptor (beta chain) was identified in a study of cytomegalovirus exposure and HLA in healthy donors (dated by TCRdb to about 2017). For context, the study as a whole: According to an earlier analysis of around 600 of the donors, about 179 million T cells yielded approximately 120 million unique TCR beta sequences and about 300 Gb of sequence data. To predict cytomegalovirus infection status, the study brought together high-throughput TCR immunosequencing, statistical association of individual TCRs with disease status, and machine learning. Every discovery cohort repertoire had been produced on one sequencing platform. The study aimed to test whether signatures of past pathogen exposure could be identified by cataloging public T cell receptors. To study patterns of TCR occurrence, a later analysis re-analyzed previously published TCR beta repertoires from 500 to 850 donors and added high-resolution HLA genotyping. The number of typed donors differed by locus: roughly 629-640 for A, B, C, DRB1 and DQB1; roughly 510 for DQA1; about 600 for DPA1; and some 450 for DPB1. Among the roughly 370 genotyped donors, 81% belonged to the genetic ancestry cluster associated with self-reported Caucasian donors. In addition to the first cohort of 666 subjects, a separate validation cohort of 120 different subjects was used. Using immunosequencing, the study profiled T cell repertoires from fewer than 700 subjects and related those repertoires to cytomegalovirus serostatus. In a later genetic analysis, genome-wide SNP genotypes for about 60% of the 666 donors were used, and that subset was treated as a discovery cohort. Class I and class II HLA loci were covered by the typing at four-digit resolution. An early release covering 550 to 700 HLA-typed donors comprised about 310 gigabases of sequencing data and tens of millions of unique TCR sequences. Rather than using new phenotypic data, the later analysis identified candidate immune exposures from TCR beta sequences and from how often those sequences occurred across donors. Four to six DR-DQ haplotypes were handled as single units for association and clustering, since linkage in the cohort was strong. An earlier analysis of approximately 640 of the donors applied high-throughput TCR beta sequencing to assess whether each TCR beta V gene segment acted as functional or pseudogenic. On average, around 240,000 unique TCR beta nucleotide sequences were sequenced per donor among about 400 genotyped donors of the cohort, with around 19% of those sequences being non-productive. Donor age, sex, ethnicity and CMV serostatus were collected together with the repertoire data.

In total, roughly 670 healthy bone marrow donors made up the cohort. At the time of sampling, all cohort members were nominally healthy, though unrecorded immune exposures were likely present. The donor was CMV seronegative and belonged to the group of approximately 320 seronegative cohort members. Every donor gave a peripheral blood sample, and the peripheral blood mononuclear cells from that sample were used for TCR beta sequencing. Genomic DNA was extracted from the blood cell samples with the Qiagen DNeasy Blood Extraction Kit. What the authors observed across the whole study: Linkage disequilibrium might explain the correlated functional status among segregating V segments, but an unknown experimental factor could not be excluded. Most TCR sequences were seen in very few donors, while some public TCRs were found in many individuals. In an earlier analysis of some 550 of the donors, most TCR beta V segments were observed in productive rearrangements about 87% or about 30% of the time, broadly matching IMGT annotations. The authors suggested that the approach could potentially be extended to other disease states and immunological phenotypes. Because counts were too low, more than 15 rarely observed V segments, including chromosome 9 orphons, were excluded from the earlier analysis of some 540 of the donors. Sequencing depth was assumed to be roughly uniform across donors in the presence/absence analyses, though that assumption may not hold. An association between a missense DCLRE1C variant and V-gene and J-gene trimming of TCR beta chains was found in a later genetic analysis and replicated in an independent cohort. Because HLA typing was missing for some donors at each locus, association tests included only the typed subset. This cohort had only TCR beta chains sequenced, and the lack of alpha or paired-chain data limited which features could be detected. CMV serostatus was the only immune exposure information available for the cohort. According to a later genetic analysis, donors in an Asian-associated ancestry cluster had fewer N-insertions in productive TCRs than the roughly 700-donor mean. A group of highly shared sequence variants was considered likely to be a technical artifact of the sequencing pipeline. The classifier was reported to diagnose cytomegalovirus status with high specificity and sensitivity in both the original and validation cohorts. A further reported finding was that TCR beta sequences accurately predicted the HLA-A and HLA-B alleles for most subjects in the first cohort. Compared with equally common non-associated chains, HLA-associated TCR beta chains in a later analysis were more clonally expanded and had lower generation probabilities. Most CMV-associated TCR beta chains appeared to be HLA-restricted in a later analysis, and the HLA associations seemed to be driven largely by CMV exposure. Specific HLA alleles were associated with 16,951 TCR beta sequences at a false discovery rate of 0.05 in a later analysis. According to a later analysis, parvovirus B19, influenza, CMV and Epstein-Barr virus appeared linked to several top co-occurrence clusters. The 87-base-pair reads could not distinguish some IMGT-functional V segments, including TRBV6-2 and TRBV6-3, so those segments were excluded. Strong co-occurrence of HLA alleles, especially DR and DQ, made assigning TCR associations to individual alleles difficult. The study listed approximately 150 TCR beta chains as associated with cytomegalovirus. In a later analysis, the rate of TCR association differed among HLA loci, with DRB1 alleles having the most associated TCRs and HLA-C alleles having the fewest. In vitro tests confirmed that a few of the cytomegalovirus-associated TCR beta chains recognize cytomegalovirus antigens.

Remarks on this clone: No cognate antigen has been identified for it. Base qualities are not at hand, and no much larger clone is one base apart.

CDR1 and CDR2, looked up from the germline V gene, are MNHNS and SASEGT. V and J are truncated by 2 bases and 1 base respectively, leaving an intervening sequence of 12 bases. The CDR3 holds 15 amino acids from the cysteine to the phenylalanine. Only CDR3 DNA remains: 45 bases, in frame from the first base. To prepare the library, the immunoSEQ multiplex PCR assay was applied. A mixture of 60 forward primers for TCR Vbeta segments and 13 reverse primers for TCR Jbeta segments was used in the multiplex PCR. A multiplex PCR assay on genomic DNA amplified the CDR3 region of rearranged TCR beta genes. On the Illumina HiSeq System, the amplified TCR beta libraries were sequenced as 87-base-pair reads. The authors' analysis ran thus. In a later analysis, some 80 million unique TCR beta chains were counted across the roughly 610 repertoires, and approximately 11 million of these chains were shared by at least two donors. Raw reads were error-corrected and collapsed into unique sequences with a nearest-neighbor algorithm that merged closely related sequences to remove PCR and sequencing errors. V, D and J gene segments were assigned by aligning CDR3 sequences to IMGT reference sequences. For a sequence to be retained, a match of at least six nucleotides to both a V gene segment and a J gene segment was required. Rearrangements were called productive when the CDR3 lacked stop codons and stayed in frame with V and J; all others were non-productive. Following IMGT convention, CDR3 was defined as the stretch from the second conserved V-encoded cysteine up to the conserved J-encoded phenylalanine. In an earlier analysis of 500 to 650 of the donors, sequences lacking an unambiguous match to a single V gene segment were excluded. An earlier analysis of over 450 of the donors classified V segments as functional when productive rearrangements were above 56.7% and as segregating when the standard deviation between donors was above 5%. A statistical classification framework was built for diagnosing cytomegalovirus status from the catalog of TCR beta chain sequences. V and J gene assignment, in a later analysis, came from comparing TCR nucleotide sequences with IMGT/GENE-DB human TR gene sequences. In a later analysis, CDR3 sequences and most-parsimonious VDJ recombination scenarios were assigned using the TCRdist pipeline. In a later analysis, every TCR beta chain was defined by the combination of its CDR3 amino acid sequence and its V-gene family, and reads without a unique V-gene family were dropped. To address suspected cross-contamination and a sequencing artifact, a later analysis removed 550 to 750 highly shared, low-generation-probability nucleotide sequences. For each public chain, a later analysis derived a clonal expansion index from normalized ranks of inferred template counts within each repertoire. In a later analysis, generation probabilities were computed using a VDJ recombination model fitted to out-of-frame rearrangements, and the results were checked against IGoR. A later analysis scored TCR-TCR, TCR-HLA and TCR-CMV co-occurrence with hypergeometric tests, applying a repertoire-size bias correction to TCR pairs. To estimate false discovery rates, a later analysis permuted the HLA or CMV assignments 20 times. In a later analysis, co-occurring TCRs were grouped using DBSCAN, with TCRdist sequence similarity added in when clustering inside HLA-allele-positive subsets. For co-occurrence clustering, repertoires with fewer than 30,000 or more than 120,000 public chains were excluded, along with a handful of repertoires with anomalous nucleotide sharing. Sourced from immuneACCESS, this table was stored by TCRdb with only in-frame sequences that have V and J called. A share of the clones is absent; for the studies checked, an unresolved V gene accounts for under half, and the remainder has no known explanation. V, J and clone size are taken as reported in that table, and D and trimming were inferred from the DNA itself. This sample comprises about 160,000 clones, roughly 85% of them detected only once. The top ten clonotypes cover 0.85% of the sample.

This TCR was sampled from a woman in her 30s in good health and CMV-seronegative. The chain couples TRBV6-1 to TRBJ2-7; 6 matching bases give a weak D call of TRBD2. The specimen was PBMCs. The DNA sequence is given as TGTGCCAGCAGTGAAAGTGGGAGGCGGTCCTACGAGCAGTACTTC. It translates as CASSESGRRSYEQYF.